These T cell receptor beta chains were read from a single sample in a study of blood T cell repertoires in COVID-19. Assay used: immunoSEQ multiplex PCR; TCRdb lists only in-frame clones, some missing. This table holds 350,000 or so clones, approximately 89% found once. The specimen sequenced was peripheral blood. These receptors originate from a woman aged 25 to 39 with COVID-19, enrolled during active disease. Each CDR3 is given with its conserved first and last residue. A D gene is named only where the DNA matches it firmly. Clone size is stated in some rows and not others, as once, few, many or a class when expanded.

TRBV6-5	NA	TRBJ2-2	once	CASRVGTGELFF	TGTGCCAGCAGGGTCGGGACCGGGGAGCTGTTTTTT
TRBV9	TRBD1	TRBJ1-1	NA	CASSVSPGQGKEAFF	TGTGCCAGCAGCGTATCACCGGGACAGGGAAAAGAAGCTTTCTTT
TRBV11-2	NA	TRBJ1-3	NA	CASSTLGGLRGNTIYF	TGTGCCAGCAGCACCCTGGGGGGGCTTCGGGGAAACACCATATATTTT
TRBV29-1	TRBD1	TRBJ2-7	NA	CSVTVGQGVYEQYF	TGCAGCGTTACGGTCGGACAGGGTGTTTACGAGCAGTACTTC
TRBV4-1	NA	TRBJ1-1	NA	CASSQDLQGGTEAFF	TGCGCCAGCAGCCAAGATCTACAGGGAGGGACTGAAGCTTTCTTT
TRBV2	NA	TRBJ1-1	NA	CASSEFNRMNTEAFF	TGTGCCAGCAGTGAGTTTAACAGGATGAACACTGAAGCTTTCTTT
TRBV18	NA	TRBJ2-5	NA	CASSGGSGETQYF	TGTGCCAGCTCTGGTGGCTCGGGGGAGACCCAGTACTTC
TRBV5-1	TRBD1	TRBJ2-1	NA	CASSHDRGRHNEQFF	TGCGCCAGCAGCCACGACAGGGGGAGGCACAATGAGCAGTTCTTC
TRBV12-3/TRBV12-4	TRBD2	TRBJ2-5	NA	CASSSGRAQYF	TGTGCCAGCAGCTCCGGGAGGGCCCAGTACTTC
TRBV4-2	NA	TRBJ1-3	few	CASSQELSSSGNTIYF	TGTGCCAGCAGCCAAGAACTCTCGAGCTCTGGAAACACCATATATTTT
TRBV4-1	NA	TRBJ1-5	NA	CASSQGGLWNQPQHF	TGCGCCAGCAGCCAAGGAGGGTTATGGAATCAGCCCCAGCATTTT
TRBV4-1	NA	TRBJ2-5	NA	CASSRVVAGETQYF	TGCGCCAGCAGTCGAGTGGTTGCGGGAGAGACCCAGTACTTC
TRBV10-3	NA	TRBJ2-3	once	CAISEGRKGTDTQYF	TGTGCCATCAGTGAAGGCAGGAAGGGCACAGATACGCAGTATTTT
TRBV3-1/TRBV3-2	NA	TRBJ2-1	NA	CASSQRGGDYNEQFF	TGTGCCAGCAGCCAAAGGGGGGGGGACTACAATGAGCAGTTCTTC
TRBV7-8	NA	TRBJ2-5	NA	CASSTTGLETQYF	TGTGCCAGCAGCACCACAGGGCTAGAGACCCAGTACTTC
TRBV27	NA	TRBJ1-5	NA	CASSFLGYSNQPQHF	TGTGCCAGCAGTTTTCTCGGTTATAGCAATCAGCCCCAGCATTTT
TRBV2	NA	TRBJ1-6	NA	CASSEGPEQGFNSPLHF	TGTGCCAGCAGTGAGGGTCCGGAACAGGGCTTCAATTCACCCCTCCACTTT
TRBV27	TRBD1	TRBJ2-1	NA	CASSFLDRGRDEQFF	TGTGCCAGCAGTTTCCTGGACAGGGGGCGGGATGAGCAGTTCTTC
TRBV7-2	NA	TRBJ2-7	NA	CASSRRGQGSYEQYF	TGTGCCAGCAGCCGCCGTGGGCAGGGATCGTACGAGCAGTACTTC
TRBV13	TRBD1	TRBJ2-3	NA	CASTQGVASNTQYF	TGTGCCAGTACCCAGGGGGTAGCTTCTAATACGCAGTATTTT
TRBV29-1	TRBD1	TRBJ1-2	NA	CSGGTGALGYTF	TGCAGCGGAGGGACAGGGGCTTTAGGCTACACCTTC
TRBV19	NA	TRBJ1-1	once	CASRETGSSLTEAFF	TGTGCCAGTAGAGAAACAGGGAGCTCCCTTACTGAAGCTTTCTTT
TRBV15	NA	TRBJ1-2	NA	CATSRDGRGGYTF	TGTGCCACCAGCAGAGATGGCCGCGGTGGCTACACCTTC
TRBV7-9	NA	TRBJ2-1	NA	CASSPPGPRGNEQFF	TGTGCCAGCAGCCCGCCGGGTCCAAGAGGGAATGAGCAGTTCTTC
TRBV6-2/TRBV6-3	NA	TRBJ2-2	few	CASSQSGTGELFF	TGTGCCAGCAGTCAATCAGGCACCGGGGAGCTGTTTTTT
TRBV18	TRBD1	TRBJ2-1	NA	CASSPGQGDTWGQFF	TGTGCCAGCTCACCGGGACAGGGGGACACGTGGGGGCAGTTCTTC
TRBV3-1/TRBV3-2	NA	TRBJ1-2	NA	CASSQQGWVGGYTF	TGTGCCAGCAGCCAACAGGGGTGGGTAGGTGGCTACACCTTC
TRBV2	NA	TRBJ1-1	NA	CASAWGITEAFF	TGTGCCAGCGCTTGGGGCATCACTGAAGCTTTCTTT
TRBV5-1	NA	TRBJ2-3	NA	CASSLEAGAYTQYF	TGCGCCAGCAGCTTGGAGGCGGGGGCATATACGCAGTATTTT
TRBV19	NA	TRBJ1-6	once	CASSQGQNNSPLHF	TGTGCCAGTAGCCAGGGACAAAATAATTCACCCCTCCACTTT
TRBV5-4	TRBD1	TRBJ1-2	NA	CASSPGQGNGYTF	TGTGCCAGCAGCCCGGGACAGGGGAATGGCTACACCTTC
TRBV9	TRBD1	TRBJ2-1	NA	CASTSGQDIYNEQFF	TGTGCCAGCACATCAGGACAGGATATATACAATGAGCAGTTCTTC